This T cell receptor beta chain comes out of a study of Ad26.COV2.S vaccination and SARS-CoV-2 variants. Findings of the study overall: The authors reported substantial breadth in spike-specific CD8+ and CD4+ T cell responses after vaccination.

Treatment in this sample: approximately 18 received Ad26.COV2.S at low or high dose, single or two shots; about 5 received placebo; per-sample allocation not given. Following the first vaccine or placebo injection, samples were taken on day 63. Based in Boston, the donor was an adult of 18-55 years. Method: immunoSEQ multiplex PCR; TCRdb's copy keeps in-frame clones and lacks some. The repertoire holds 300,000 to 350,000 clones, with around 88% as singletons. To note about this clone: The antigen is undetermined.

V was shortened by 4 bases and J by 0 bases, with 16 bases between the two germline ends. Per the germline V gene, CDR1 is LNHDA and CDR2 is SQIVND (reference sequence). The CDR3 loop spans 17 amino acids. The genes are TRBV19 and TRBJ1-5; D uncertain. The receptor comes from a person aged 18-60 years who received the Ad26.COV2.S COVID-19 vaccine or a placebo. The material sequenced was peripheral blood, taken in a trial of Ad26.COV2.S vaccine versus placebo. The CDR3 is CASSTPDGSYSNQPQHF. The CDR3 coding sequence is TGTGCCAGTAGTACTCCGGACGGTTCCTATAGCAATCAGCCCCAGCATTTT.